This TCR beta chain was documented in a study of CD8+ T cells in alopecia areata. Study-wide background: Tofacitinib therapy lasting 6 to 18 months was followed by 6 months off drug. Regarding the study as a whole: Uncertain still, given a single nonresponder, is whether baseline CD8+ expansion links to response.

Extracted RNA was reverse transcribed into cDNA, the sequencing template. Only in-frame clones appear in the TCRdb table, and some are missing; sequencing was by immunoSEQ multiplex PCR. The sample records 130,000 to 150,000 clones, roughly 80% being singletons. Comment on this clone: The antigen is unknown.

V was clipped by 4 bases and J by 6 bases, with 19 bases between them. Germline values: CDR1 SGDLS, CDR2 YYNGEE. The CDR3 runs 15 residues. Documented treatment: oral pan-JAK inhibitor, 5-10 mg twice daily. The V and J genes are TRBV9 and TRBJ1-2; possibly TRBD1 for D (6 bases). The TCR sequence derives from a human donor with alopecia areata. The sequencing here drew on CD8+ T cells sorted from blood, taken at week 4, from a patient treated with tofacitinib. The CDR3 protein is CASSLPGQRYDGYTF. CDR3 bases: TGTGCCAGCAGCCTACCGGGACAACGGTACGATGGCTACACCTTC.